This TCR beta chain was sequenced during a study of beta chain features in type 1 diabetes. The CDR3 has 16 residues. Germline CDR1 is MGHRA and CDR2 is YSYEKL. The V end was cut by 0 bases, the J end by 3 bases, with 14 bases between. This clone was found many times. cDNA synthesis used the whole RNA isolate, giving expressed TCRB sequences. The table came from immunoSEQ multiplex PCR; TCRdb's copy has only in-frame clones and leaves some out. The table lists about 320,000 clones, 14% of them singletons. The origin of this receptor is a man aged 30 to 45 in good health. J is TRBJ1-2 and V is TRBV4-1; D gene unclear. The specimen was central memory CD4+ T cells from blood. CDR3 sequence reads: CASSQDQQRRYYGYTF. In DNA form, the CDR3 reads TGCGCCAGCAGCCAAGATCAGCAGCGGCGTTACTATGGCTACACCTTC.